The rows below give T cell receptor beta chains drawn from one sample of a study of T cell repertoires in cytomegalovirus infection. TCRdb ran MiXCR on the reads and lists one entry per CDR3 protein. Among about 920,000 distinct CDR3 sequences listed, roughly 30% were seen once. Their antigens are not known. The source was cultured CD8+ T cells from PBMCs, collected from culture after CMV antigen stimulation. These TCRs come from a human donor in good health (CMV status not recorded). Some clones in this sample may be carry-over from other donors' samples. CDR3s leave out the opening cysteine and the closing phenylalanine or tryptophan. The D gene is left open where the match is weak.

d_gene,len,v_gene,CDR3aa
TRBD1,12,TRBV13,VSSPTGDNTEAF
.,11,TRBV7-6,ASDPIPGETQY
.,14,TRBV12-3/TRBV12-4,ASRNGAGPSPDTQY
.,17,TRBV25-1,ASSIRDGEKYFDHNEQF
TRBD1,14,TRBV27,ASNPTGRGYNSPLH
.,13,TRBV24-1,ATSDSGGSTDTQY
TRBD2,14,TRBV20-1,SARASGGAGLETQY
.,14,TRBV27,ASSLSSGAKWYEQY
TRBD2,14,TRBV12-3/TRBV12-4,ASRASGGALEETQY
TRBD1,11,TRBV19,ASRSGTGREQY
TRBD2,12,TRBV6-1,ASIGGGPRGEQY
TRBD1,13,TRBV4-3,ASSPLTGDTGELF
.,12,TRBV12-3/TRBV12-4,ASSPAESRDTQY
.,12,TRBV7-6,ASSLEGFDNIQY
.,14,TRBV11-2,ASSLELGLQNEKLF
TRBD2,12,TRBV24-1,ATSTSGGDNEQF
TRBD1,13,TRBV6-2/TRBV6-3,ASSYYGTENNEQF
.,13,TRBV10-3,AISEPRVLTDTQY
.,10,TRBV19,ASRGDGDTQY
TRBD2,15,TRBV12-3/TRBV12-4,ASSLTSGGPYTDTQY
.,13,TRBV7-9,ANSPPNADNYGYT
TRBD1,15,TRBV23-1,ASSHQDRGHYNSPLH
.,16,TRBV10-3,AIRAIIPGTRSGNTIY
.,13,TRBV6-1,ASSRKELSTDTQY
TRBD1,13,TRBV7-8,ASSPGDRGFEKLF
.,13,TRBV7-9,ASRPGHSPYNEQF
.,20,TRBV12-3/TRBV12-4,ASSFLRLVAGGSRDSNQPQH
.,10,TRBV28,ASSLNLVEAF
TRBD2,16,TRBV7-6,ASSMGLAGPPLTDTQY
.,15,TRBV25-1,ASSEYGSANSYNEQF
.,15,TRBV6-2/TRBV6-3,ASSYSRDRGSNQPQH